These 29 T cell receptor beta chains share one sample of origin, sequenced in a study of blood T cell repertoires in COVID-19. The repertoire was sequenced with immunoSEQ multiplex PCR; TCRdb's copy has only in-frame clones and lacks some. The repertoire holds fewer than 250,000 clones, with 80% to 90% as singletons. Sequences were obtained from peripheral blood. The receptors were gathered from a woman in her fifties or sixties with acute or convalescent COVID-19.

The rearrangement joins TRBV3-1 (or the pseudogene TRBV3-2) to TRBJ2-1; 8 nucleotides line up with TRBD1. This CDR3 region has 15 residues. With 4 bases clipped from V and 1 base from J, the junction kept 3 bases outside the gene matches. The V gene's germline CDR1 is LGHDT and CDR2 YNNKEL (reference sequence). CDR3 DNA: TGTGCCAGCAGCCTAACAGGGGGGTCCTACAATGAGCAGTTCTTC. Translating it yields CASSLTGGSYNEQFF.

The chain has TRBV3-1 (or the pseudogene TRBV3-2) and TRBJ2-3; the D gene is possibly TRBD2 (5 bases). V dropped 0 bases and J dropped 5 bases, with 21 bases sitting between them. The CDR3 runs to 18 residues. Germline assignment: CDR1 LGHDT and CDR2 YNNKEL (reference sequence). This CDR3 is CASSQEDPKPPAEDTQYF. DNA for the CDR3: TGTGCCAGCAGCCAAGAAGACCCGAAACCTCCAGCGGAAGATACGCAGTATTTT.

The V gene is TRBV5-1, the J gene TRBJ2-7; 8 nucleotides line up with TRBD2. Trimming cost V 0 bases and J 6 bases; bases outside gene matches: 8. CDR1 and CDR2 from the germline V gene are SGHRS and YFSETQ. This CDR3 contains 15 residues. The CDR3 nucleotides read TGCGCCAGCAGCTTGGATGGGACTAGATCGACCGAGCAGTACTTC. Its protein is CASSLDGTRSTEQYF. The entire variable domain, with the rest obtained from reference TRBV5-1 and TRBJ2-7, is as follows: KAGVTQTPRYLIKTRGQQVTLSCSPISGHRSVSWYQQTPGQGLQFLFEYFSETQRNKGNFPGRFSGRQFSNSRSEMNVSTLELGDSALYLCASSLDGTRSTEQYFGPGTRLTVT.

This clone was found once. The CDR3 sequence is CASRTGGLGTGELFF. CDR3 nucleotide sequence: TGTGCCAGCAGAACCGGGGGGCTGGGGACCGGGGAGCTGTTTTTT. The V gene is TRBV28, the J gene TRBJ2-2; tentatively, D is TRBD2 (7 bases). This CDR3 has 15 amino acids. Germline V CDR1 and CDR2: MDHEN, SYDVKM. V was clipped by 6 bases and J by 5 bases, with 16 bases between them.

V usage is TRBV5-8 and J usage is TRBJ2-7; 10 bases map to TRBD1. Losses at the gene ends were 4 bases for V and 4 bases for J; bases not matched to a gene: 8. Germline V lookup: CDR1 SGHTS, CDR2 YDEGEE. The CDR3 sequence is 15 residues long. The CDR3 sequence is CASSSPGTGVYEQYF. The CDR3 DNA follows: TGTGCCAGCAGCAGTCCCGGGACAGGGGTTTACGAGCAGTACTTC.

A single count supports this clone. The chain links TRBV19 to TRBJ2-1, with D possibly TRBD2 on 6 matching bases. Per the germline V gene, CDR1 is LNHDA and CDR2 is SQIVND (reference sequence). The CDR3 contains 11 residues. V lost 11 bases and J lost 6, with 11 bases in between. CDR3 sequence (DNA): TGTGCCGGGGGGACCGGCAATGAGCAGTTCTTC. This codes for CAGGTGNEQFF.

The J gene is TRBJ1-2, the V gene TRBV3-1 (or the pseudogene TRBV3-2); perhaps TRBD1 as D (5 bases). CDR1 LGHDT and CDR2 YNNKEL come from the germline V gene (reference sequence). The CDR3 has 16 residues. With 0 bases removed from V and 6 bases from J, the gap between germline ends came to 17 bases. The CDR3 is CASSQDWGREINGYTF. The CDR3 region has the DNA TGTGCCAGCAGCCAAGATTGGGGCAGGGAAATAAATGGCTACACCTTC.

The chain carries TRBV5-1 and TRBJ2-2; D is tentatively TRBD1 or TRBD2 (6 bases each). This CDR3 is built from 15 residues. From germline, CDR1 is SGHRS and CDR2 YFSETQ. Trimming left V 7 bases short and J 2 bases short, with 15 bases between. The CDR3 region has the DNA TGCGCCAGCCGCCTGGCGGGGACAAACACCGGGGAGCTGTTTTTT. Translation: CASRLAGTNTGELFF.

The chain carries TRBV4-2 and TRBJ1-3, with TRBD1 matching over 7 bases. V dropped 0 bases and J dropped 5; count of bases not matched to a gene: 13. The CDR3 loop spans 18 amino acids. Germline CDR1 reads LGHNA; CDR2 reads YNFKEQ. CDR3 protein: CASSQESKGAGGRNTIYF. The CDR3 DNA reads TGTGCCAGCAGCCAAGAATCTAAGGGTGCAGGGGGAAGAAACACCATATATTTT.

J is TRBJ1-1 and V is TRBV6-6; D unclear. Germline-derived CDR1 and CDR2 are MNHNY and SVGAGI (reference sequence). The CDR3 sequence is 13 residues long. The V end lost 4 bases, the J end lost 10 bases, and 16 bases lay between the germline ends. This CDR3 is CASSSKPQRGAFF. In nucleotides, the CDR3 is TGTGCCAGCAGTTCCAAGCCCCAGCGTGGAGCTTTCTTT.

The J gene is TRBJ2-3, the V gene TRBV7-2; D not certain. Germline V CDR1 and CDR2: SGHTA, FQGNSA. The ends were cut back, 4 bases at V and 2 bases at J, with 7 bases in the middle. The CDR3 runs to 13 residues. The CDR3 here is CASSSQHTDTQYF. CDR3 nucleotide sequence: TGTGCCAGCAGCTCACAGCACACAGATACGCAGTATTTT.

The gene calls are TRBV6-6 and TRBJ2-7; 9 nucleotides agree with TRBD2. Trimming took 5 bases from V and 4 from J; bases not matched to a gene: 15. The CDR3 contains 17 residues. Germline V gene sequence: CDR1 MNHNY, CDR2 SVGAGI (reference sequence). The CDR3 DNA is TGTGCCAGCAGTCGAGCGGGAGGTCAAATCATGGGATACGAGCAGTACTTC. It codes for CASSRAGGQIMGYEQYF.

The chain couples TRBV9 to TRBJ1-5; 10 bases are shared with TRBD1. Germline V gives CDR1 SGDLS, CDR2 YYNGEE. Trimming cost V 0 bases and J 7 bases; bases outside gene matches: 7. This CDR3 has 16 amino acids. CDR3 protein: CASSVAGQGIRQPQHF. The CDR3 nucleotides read TGTGCCAGCAGCGTAGCGGGACAGGGGATACGACAGCCCCAGCATTTT. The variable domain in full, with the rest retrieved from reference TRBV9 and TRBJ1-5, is DSGVTQTPKHLITATGQRVTLRCSPRSGDLSVYWYQQSLDQGLQFLIQYYNGEERAKGNILERFSAQQFPDLHSELNLSSLELGDSALYFCASSVAGQGIRQPQHFGDGTRLSIL.

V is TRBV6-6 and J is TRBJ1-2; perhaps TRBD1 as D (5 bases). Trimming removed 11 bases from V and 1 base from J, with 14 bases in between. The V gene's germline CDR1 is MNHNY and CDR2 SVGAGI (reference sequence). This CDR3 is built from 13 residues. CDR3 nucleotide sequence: TGTGCCGTCAGGGCCTTAAATAACTATGGCTACACCTTC. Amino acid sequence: CAVRALNNYGYTF.

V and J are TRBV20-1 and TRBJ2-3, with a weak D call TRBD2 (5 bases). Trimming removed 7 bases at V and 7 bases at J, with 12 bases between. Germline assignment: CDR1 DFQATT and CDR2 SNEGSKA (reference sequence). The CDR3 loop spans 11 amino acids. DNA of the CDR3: TGCAGTGTGGGTGAGGGTAATACGCAGTATTTT. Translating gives CSVGEGNTQYF.

The CDR3 DNA follows: TGTGCCAGCAGCCTTTACCAGGGGATTGAAGCTTTCTTT. Its translation: CASSLYQGIEAFF. The chain has TRBV5-4 and TRBJ1-1; possibly TRBD1 for D (6 bases). V was shortened by 4 bases and J by 7 bases, with 14 bases between the two germline ends. The CDR3 spans 13 residues. Germline CDR1 SGHNT, CDR2 YYREEE (reference sequence). The whole variable domain, remainder taken from reference TRBV5-4 and TRBJ1-1, is ETGVTQSPTHLIKTRGQQVTLRCSSQSGHNTVSWYQQALGQGPQFIFQYYREEENGRGNFPPRFSGLQFPNYSSELNVNALELDDSALYLCASSLYQGIEAFFGQGTRLTVV.

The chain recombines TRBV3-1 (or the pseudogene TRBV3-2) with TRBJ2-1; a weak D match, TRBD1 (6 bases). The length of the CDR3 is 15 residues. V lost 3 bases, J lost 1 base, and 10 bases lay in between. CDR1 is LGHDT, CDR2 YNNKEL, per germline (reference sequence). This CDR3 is CASSQGRGSYNEQFF. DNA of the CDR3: TGTGCCAGCAGCCAGGGCAGGGGTTCCTACAATGAGCAGTTCTTC.

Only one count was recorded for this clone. The CDR3 loop reads CASRVGRGHLDEQFF. CDR3 in DNA: TGTGCCAGTAGGGTGGGCAGGGGGCATTTAGATGAGCAGTTCTTC. The rearrangement links TRBV19 to TRBJ2-1, with 8 bases lining up with TRBD1. The CDR3 runs 15 residues. Per germline, CDR1 LNHDA and CDR2 SQIVND (reference sequence). The V segment lost 6 bases and the J segment 8 bases; nucleotides outside the gene matches: 12.

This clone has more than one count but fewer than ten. The CDR3 here is CASSSRLLDIQYF. The CDR3 coding sequence is TGTGCCAGCAGTTCGCGACTTCTTGACATTCAGTACTTC. The J gene is TRBJ2-4, the V gene TRBV28; D uncertain. The V end was cut by 4 bases, the J end by 8 bases, with 12 bases between. The length of the CDR3 is 13 residues. Germline CDR1 reads MDHEN; CDR2 reads SYDVKM. Full variable domain (missing parts from reference TRBV28 and TRBJ2-4): DVKVTQSSRYLVKRTGEKVFLECVQDMDHENMFWYRQDPGLGLRLIYFSYDVKMKEKGDIPEGYSVSREKKERFSLILESASTNQTSMYLCASSSRLLDIQYFGAGTRLSVL.

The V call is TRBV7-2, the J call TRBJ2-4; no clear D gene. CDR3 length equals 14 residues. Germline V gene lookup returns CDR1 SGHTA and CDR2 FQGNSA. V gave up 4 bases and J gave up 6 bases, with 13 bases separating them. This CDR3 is CASSSRLPGNIQYF. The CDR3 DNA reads TGTGCCAGCAGCTCTAGACTCCCTGGAAACATTCAGTACTTC.

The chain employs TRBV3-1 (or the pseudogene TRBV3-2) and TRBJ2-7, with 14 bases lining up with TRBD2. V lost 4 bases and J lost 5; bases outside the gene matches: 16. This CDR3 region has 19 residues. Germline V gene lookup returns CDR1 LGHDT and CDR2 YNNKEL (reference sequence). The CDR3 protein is CASSRWDRRTSGRNHEQYF. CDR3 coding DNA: TGTGCCAGCAGCCGATGGGATAGAAGGACTAGCGGGAGGAACCACGAGCAGTACTTC.

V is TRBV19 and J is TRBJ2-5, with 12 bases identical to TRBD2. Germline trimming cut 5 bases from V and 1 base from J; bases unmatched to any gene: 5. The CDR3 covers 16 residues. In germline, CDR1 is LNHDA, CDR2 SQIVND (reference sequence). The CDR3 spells CASSSPSGRAQETQYF. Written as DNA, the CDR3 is TGTGCCAGTAGTTCACCTAGCGGGAGGGCCCAAGAGACCCAGTACTTC.

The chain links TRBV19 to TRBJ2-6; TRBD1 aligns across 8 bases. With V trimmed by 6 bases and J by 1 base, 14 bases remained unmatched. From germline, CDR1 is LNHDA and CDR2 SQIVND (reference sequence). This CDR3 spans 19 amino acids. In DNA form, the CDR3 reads TGTGCCAGTAGCACCCTCTCGGGACAGGCCTCATCTGGGGCCAACGTCCTGACTTTC. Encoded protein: CASSTLSGQASSGANVLTF.

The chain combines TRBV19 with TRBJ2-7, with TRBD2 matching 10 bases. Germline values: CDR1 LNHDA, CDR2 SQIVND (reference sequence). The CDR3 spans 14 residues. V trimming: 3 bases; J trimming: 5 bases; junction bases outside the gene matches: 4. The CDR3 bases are TGTGCCAGTAGTATTTCTAGCGGGAGTGACGAGCAGTACTTC. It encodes CASSISSGSDEQYF.

The CDR3 DNA reads TGTGCCAGCAGCTTCGGGAGCTCCTACAATGAGCAGTTCTTC. As protein: CASSFGSSYNEQFF. The chain joins TRBV5-6 to TRBJ2-1; weak D call: TRBD2 (6 bases). Germline lookup yields CDR1 SGHDT and CDR2 YYEEEE. Trimming took off 2 bases at V and 0 bases at J, with 6 bases between the two ends. The CDR3 covers 14 residues.

The CDR3 DNA follows: TGTGCCAGTAGTATTAATCCTGGGGCCAACGTCCTGACTTTC. Translating it yields CASSINPGANVLTF. This chain links TRBV19 with TRBJ2-6; D gene uncertain. V was shortened by 3 bases and J by 2 bases, with 5 bases between the two germline ends. Germline CDR1 LNHDA, CDR2 SQIVND (reference sequence). The CDR3 has 14 amino acids.

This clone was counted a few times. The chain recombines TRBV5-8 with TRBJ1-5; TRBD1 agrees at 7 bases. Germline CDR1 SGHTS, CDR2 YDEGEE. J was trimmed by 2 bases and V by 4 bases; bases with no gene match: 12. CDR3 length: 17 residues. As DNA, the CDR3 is TGTGCCAGCAGCAGGGGACAGATATTAGTTGGCAATCAGCCCCAGCATTTT. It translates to CASSRGQILVGNQPQHF.

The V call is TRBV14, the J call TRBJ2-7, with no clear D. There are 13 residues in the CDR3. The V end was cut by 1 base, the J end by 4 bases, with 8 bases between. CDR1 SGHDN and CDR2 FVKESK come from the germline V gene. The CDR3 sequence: CASSQGLKYEQYF. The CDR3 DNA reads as TGTGCCAGCAGCCAAGGACTGAAGTACGAGCAGTACTTC.

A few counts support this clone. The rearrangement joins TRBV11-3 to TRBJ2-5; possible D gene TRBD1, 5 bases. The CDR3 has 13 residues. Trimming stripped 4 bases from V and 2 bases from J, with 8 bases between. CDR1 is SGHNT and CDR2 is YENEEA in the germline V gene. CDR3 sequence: CASSSGIQETQYF. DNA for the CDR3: TGTGCCAGCAGCTCAGGGATTCAAGAGACCCAGTACTTC.